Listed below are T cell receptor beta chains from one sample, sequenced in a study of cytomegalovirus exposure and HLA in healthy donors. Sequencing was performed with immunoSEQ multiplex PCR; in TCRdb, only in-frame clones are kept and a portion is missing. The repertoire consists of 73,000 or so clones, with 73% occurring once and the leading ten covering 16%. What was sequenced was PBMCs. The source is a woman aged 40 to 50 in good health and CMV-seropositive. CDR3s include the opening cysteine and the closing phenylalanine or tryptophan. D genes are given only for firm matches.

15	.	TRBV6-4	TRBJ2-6	CASSDSGSGANVLTF
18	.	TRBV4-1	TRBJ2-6	CASSQDGRGATGANVLTF
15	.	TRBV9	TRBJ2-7	CASSVAWELAYEQYF
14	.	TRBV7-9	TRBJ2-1	CASSPMAGDTEQFF
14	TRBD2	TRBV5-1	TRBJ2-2	CASGGTSGTGELFF
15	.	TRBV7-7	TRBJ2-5	CVSSSRLNRGETQYF
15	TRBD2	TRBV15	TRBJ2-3	CATSSTAGESDTQYF
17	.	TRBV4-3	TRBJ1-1	CASSQDDPGSLNTEAFF
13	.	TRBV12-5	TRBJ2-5	CASGLQSQETQYF
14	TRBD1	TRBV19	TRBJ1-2	CASSPGGAGYGYTF
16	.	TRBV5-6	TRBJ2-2	CASTLIDVPEAGELFF
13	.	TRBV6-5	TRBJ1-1	CASSYYRQTEAFF
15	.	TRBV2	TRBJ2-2	CASNSDWANTGELFF